These 23 T cell receptor beta chains share one sample of origin, sequenced in a study of radiation and T cells in renal cell carcinoma. Documented time point: baseline pretreatment blood. Treatment of the sample: 15 Gy SBRT to primary tumor, nephrectomy 4 weeks later. The data were produced by immunoSEQ multiplex PCR, yet TCRdb's version contains in-frame clones alone and is incomplete. This repertoire shows approximately 90,000 clones, less than 90% found once; its top ten account for approximately 8.1%. The material sequenced was blood, taken from a patient whose treatment included radiotherapy and nephrectomy. The receptors here all came from a man between 45 and 60 years old with renal cell carcinoma.

J is TRBJ2-1 and V is TRBV7-3; 11 bases align to TRBD2. V lost 0 bases, J lost 5 bases, and 9 bases stayed unmatched. There are 18 residues in the CDR3. Germline assignment: CDR1 SGHTA and CDR2 FQGTGA. The chain's CDR3 is CASSLTPPRLAGNNEQFF. CDR3 bases: TGTGCCAGCAGCTTAACCCCCCCCCGACTAGCGGGGAACAATGAGCAGTTCTTC.

The rearrangement joins TRBV18 to TRBJ2-7, with 7 positions matching TRBD1. This CDR3 has 16 residues. Germline trimming cut 5 bases from V and 2 bases from J; bases unmatched to any gene: 12. Germline V gives CDR1 KGHSH, CDR2 LQKENI. CDR3 region: CASSSRDSHLTYEQYF. In nucleotides, the CDR3 is TGTGCCAGCTCATCACGGGACAGCCACCTAACCTACGAGCAGTACTTC.

CDR3 sequence (DNA): TGCGCCAGCAGCTGGGGGACGAAGGGGGAAAAACTGTTTTTT. Translating it yields CASSWGTKGEKLFF. The V call is TRBV5-1, the J call TRBJ1-4, with TRBD1 as a possible D gene (5 bases). V was trimmed by 3 bases and J by 8 bases, leaving 14 bases between them. The V gene's germline CDR1 is SGHRS and CDR2 YFSETQ. CDR3 length: 14 residues.

CDR3 residues: CASRKQGASTGELFF. The CDR3, as DNA: TGTGCCAGCAGAAAACAGGGGGCAAGCACCGGGGAGCTGTTTTTT. The chain recombines TRBV7-9 with TRBJ2-2; 9 positions agree with TRBD1. The CDR3 loop spans 15 amino acids. J was trimmed by 4 bases and V by 6 bases; bases with no gene match: 6. Germline CDR1 reads SEHNR; CDR2 reads FQNEAQ (reference sequence). Based on the CDR3 plus reference TRBV7-9 and TRBJ2-2, the full variable domain is DTGVSQNPRHKITKRGQNVTFRCDPISEHNRLYWYRQTLGQGPEFLTYFQNEAQLEKSRLLSDRFSAERPKGSFSTLEIQRTEQGDSAMYLCASRKQGASTGELFFGEGSRLTVL.

This chain links TRBV18 with TRBJ2-1; D is ambiguous. Trimming removed 2 bases from V and 6 bases from J, with 5 bases in between. CDR3 length equals 12 residues. The germline CDR1 and CDR2 sequences are KGHSH and LQKENI. The CDR3 is CASSPGLNEQFF. In DNA form, the CDR3 reads TGTGCCAGCTCACCAGGGCTCAATGAGCAGTTCTTC.

V and J are TRBV30 and TRBJ1-3; possibly TRBD1 for D (5 bases). The CDR3 is 13 amino acids. The V end was cut by 3 bases, the J end by 6 bases, with 12 bases between. Germline V lookup: CDR1 GTSNPN, CDR2 SVGIG (reference sequence). The CDR3 nucleotides are TGTGCCTGGAGGCGGGGACTCATAAACACCATATATTTT. Encoded protein: CAWRRGLINTIYF.

The J gene is TRBJ1-4, the V gene TRBV9; TRBD1 aligns across 7 bases. V lost 4 bases, J lost 6 bases, and 12 bases stayed unmatched. The CDR3 runs to 16 residues. Germline V gives CDR1 SGDLS, CDR2 YYNGEE. CDR3 loop: CASSPEGGGWDEKLFF. As DNA, the CDR3 is TGTGCCAGCAGCCCAGAAGGGGGCGGATGGGATGAAAAACTGTTTTTT.

This clone has just one count. In DNA form, the CDR3 reads TGTGCCAGCAGACCCTACGAGCAGTACTTC. Translated: CASRPYEQYF. The rearrangement links TRBV28 to TRBJ2-7; D remains unclear. The V end lost 6 bases, the J end lost 2 bases, and 2 bases lay between the germline ends. Germline-derived CDR1 and CDR2 are MDHEN and SYDVKM. The CDR3 covers 10 residues.

This clone has only a few counts. The chain's CDR3 is CASSVAGNGELFF. DNA of the CDR3: TGTGCCAGCAGTGTGGCGGGGAACGGGGAGCTGTTTTTT. This sequence joins TRBV2 and TRBJ2-2; perhaps TRBD2 as D (6 bases). The V gene lost 4 bases and the J gene lost 7 bases, with 10 bases spanning the gap. This CDR3 region has 13 residues. Germline loops: CDR1 SNHLY, CDR2 FYNNEI. Based on the CDR3 plus reference TRBV2 and TRBJ2-2, the full variable domain is EPEVTQTPSHQVTQMGQEVILRCVPISNHLYFYWYRQILGQKVEFLVSFYNNEISEKSEIFDDQFSVERPDGSNFTLKIRSTKLEDSAMYFCASSVAGNGELFFGEGSRLTVL.

The chain links TRBV5-4 to TRBJ2-7, with 10 nucleotides matching TRBD1. CDR3 length: 15 residues. Trimming cost V 0 bases and J 5 bases; bases outside gene matches: 5. CDR1 is SGHNT and CDR2 is YYREEE in the germline V gene (reference sequence). In nucleotides, the CDR3 is TGTGCCAGCAGCTTGGCGAAGACAGGGGGCGACGAGCAGTACTTC. Encoded protein: CASSLAKTGGDEQYF.

This clone was picked up a small number of times. The V and J genes are TRBV7-2 and TRBJ2-1; 9 nucleotides agree with TRBD2. J lost 6 bases, V lost 1 base, and 4 bases had no gene match. Germline CDR1 is SGHTA and CDR2 is FQGNSA. The CDR3 runs 15 residues. The CDR3 sequence: CASSLVPSGVNEQFF. The CDR3 DNA reads as TGTGCCAGCAGCTTAGTTCCTAGCGGGGTCAATGAGCAGTTCTTC.

This chain connects TRBV28 to TRBJ2-5; maybe TRBD2 (5 bases). The V end was cut by 2 bases, the J end by 2 bases, with 12 bases between. The germline V gene encodes CDR1 MDHEN and CDR2 SYDVKM. The CDR3 spans 15 residues. In nucleotides, the CDR3 is TGTGCCAGCAGTTTACTGGCCGGACTGCAAGAGACCCAGTACTTC. Protein: CASSLLAGLQETQYF.

The V and J genes are TRBV10-3 and TRBJ2-1; D is unresolved. V was pared by 6 bases and J by 3 bases, with 6 bases between. Germline V gene data show CDR1 as ENHRY and CDR2 as SYGVKD. The CDR3 totals 12 residues. CDR3 sequence reads: CAIRGSYNEQFF. The CDR3, as DNA: TGTGCCATCAGAGGCAGCTACAATGAGCAGTTCTTC.

The chain couples TRBV19 to TRBJ1-5; possibly TRBD1 for D (5 bases). The length of the CDR3 is 13 residues. The V gene lost 4 bases and the J gene lost 5 bases, with 9 bases spanning the gap. The germline gives CDR1 LNHDA, CDR2 SQIVND (reference sequence). The CDR3 is CASSSGTDQPQHF. CDR3 DNA: TGTGCCAGTAGTAGCGGGACGGATCAGCCCCAGCATTTT.

The rearrangement uses TRBV5-1 and TRBJ1-1, with 9 bases that match TRBD1. The CDR3 spans 13 residues. CDR1 is SGHRS, CDR2 YFSETQ, per germline. V was clipped by 0 bases and J by 11 bases; unmatched bases: 5. The CDR3 loop reads CASSLGQGDRAFF. CDR3 nucleotides: TGCGCCAGCAGCTTGGGACAGGGGGATAGGGCTTTCTTT.

J is TRBJ2-3 and V is TRBV7-9, with 8 bases aligning to TRBD2. The V and J ends lost 5 bases and 2 bases, in that order; junction bases with no gene match: 9. CDR1 is SEHNR and CDR2 is FQNEAQ in the germline V gene (reference sequence). The CDR3 loop spans 16 amino acids. The chain's CDR3 is CASSPGRVPTTDTQYF. The CDR3 region has the DNA TGTGCCAGCAGCCCCGGGAGGGTCCCTACCACAGATACGCAGTATTTT.

The chain couples TRBV28 to TRBJ2-7; 10 bases are shared with TRBD2. The germline gives CDR1 MDHEN, CDR2 SYDVKM. The junction had 12 bases not matched to a gene; V was cut back by 9 bases and J by 1 base. The CDR3 covers 16 residues. The CDR3 DNA reads TGTGCCAGTCCCGGACTAGCGGCAGATGGGTCCTACGAGCAGTACTTC. Translation gives CASPGLAADGSYEQYF.

The CDR3 DNA is TGTGCCAGCAGGCGCTCGACCGTCGAGTCCTACAATGAGCAGTTCTTC. Its protein is CASRRSTVESYNEQFF. The V and J genes are TRBV27 and TRBJ2-1; D remains ambiguous. Trimming removed 6 bases at V and 1 base at J, with 16 bases between. In germline, CDR1 is MNHEY, CDR2 SMNVEV (reference sequence). CDR3 length: 16 residues.

This sequence joins TRBV4-1 and TRBJ2-4; 13 positions match TRBD2. J lost 3 bases, V lost 5 bases, and 7 bases had no gene match. This CDR3 spans 17 amino acids. Germline CDR1 and CDR2: MGHRA and YSYEKL. As DNA, the CDR3 is TGCGCCAGCAGCGTCCGGACTAGCGGGAGAGACAAAAACATTCAGTACTTC. This encodes CASSVRTSGRDKNIQYF.

The chain recombines TRBV28 with TRBJ2-3; D not resolved. Germline assignment: CDR1 MDHEN and CDR2 SYDVKM. This CDR3 is 12 amino acids long. Trimming pared 6 bases from V and 6 bases from J, leaving 10 bases between. The CDR3 loop reads CASRRHGDTQYF. Written as DNA, the CDR3 is TGTGCCAGCAGACGTCACGGGGATACGCAGTATTTT.

The V gene is TRBV30, the J gene TRBJ1-3; D remains unclear. The CDR3 is 14 residues long. Trimming stripped 3 bases from V and 4 bases from J, with 13 bases between. CDR1 and CDR2 from the germline V gene are GTSNPN and SVGIG (reference sequence). CDR3 nucleotides: TGTGCCTGGAGGCCCCGGGCGACGGGAAACACCATATATTTT. This translates into CAWRPRATGNTIYF.

The rearrangement uses TRBV2 and TRBJ2-1; TRBD2 aligns across 7 bases. The ends lost 3 bases at V and 9 bases at J; junction bases unmatched: 14. Germline CDR1 is SNHLY and CDR2 is FYNNEI. This CDR3 comprises 16 residues. The CDR3 is CASSEWLASGRFEQFF. The CDR3, as DNA: TGTGCCAGCAGTGAGTGGTTGGCTAGCGGCCGATTTGAGCAGTTCTTC.

There are a few counts of this clone. This chain uses TRBV5-4 with TRBJ1-2; D not resolved. Germline V gene sequence: CDR1 SGHNT, CDR2 YYREEE (reference sequence). Trimming left V 4 bases short and J 0 bases short, with 10 bases between. The length of the CDR3 is 14 residues. CDR3 loop: CASSRPGPNYGYTF. CDR3 coding DNA: TGTGCCAGCAGCAGACCCGGACCTAACTATGGCTACACCTTC.